This TCR beta chain was captured by sequencing in a study of blood T cell repertoires in COVID-19. The assay was immunoSEQ multiplex PCR, and TCRdb's table has in-frame clones only and misses some. The table records about 180,000 clones, 70% to 85% of them present only once. V was clipped by 0 bases and J by 6 bases, with 9 bases between them. Germline V gives CDR1 KGHSH, CDR2 LQKENI. The CDR3 is 14 amino acids. The sequence came from a human donor in a cohort sampled during active COVID-19. Sequencing was carried out using peripheral blood. V usage is TRBV18 and J usage is TRBJ2-1; a possible D gene is TRBD2 (6 bases). The CDR3 reads CASSPPAGINEQFF. CDR3 nucleotides: TGTGCCAGCTCACCACCGGCGGGAATCAATGAGCAGTTCTTC.